This entry features one T cell receptor (beta chain) sequence. This entry belongs to a study of T-cell memory formation after mild COVID-19. The wider study: TCR clusters were mostly confined to one donor each.

Employing constant-segment primers, 5'RACE generated TCR alpha and TCR beta cDNA libraries bearing sample barcodes and UMIs. TCRdb recomputed calls from the 5' RACE reads with MiXCR, one row per CDR3 protein. The sample consists of roughly 340,000 distinct CDR3 sequences, about a sixth of them appearing once. Trimming removed 2 bases from V and 7 bases from J, with 11 bases in between. This CDR3 spans 14 amino acids. Germline V CDR1 and CDR2: MNHEY, SVGEGT. The origin of this receptor is a man younger than 35 who had mild COVID-19 (a few samples of this study predate the infection). Cell type and time point are not known. The J gene is TRBJ2-2, the V gene TRBV6-2 or TRBV6-3; D uncertain. What was sequenced was PBMCs or a T cell subset sorted from them (not recorded which). Here the CDR3 reads CASSYPRRNGELFF. The CDR3 DNA reads TGTGCCAGCAGTTACCCCCGACGGAACGGGGAGCTGTTTTTT.